The entry that follows covers one TCR beta chain sequence. Its binding antigen is unknown. No clone much larger than this one lies a single base away; base qualities are absent. TCRbeta CDR3 regions were amplified from genomic DNA using the immunoSEQ Assay, a bias-controlled multiplex PCR. The study's own analysis went as follows. Within the assay, amplification of reference gene primers was used to estimate how many nucleated cells each sample contained. To quantify the absolute abundance of each unique TCRbeta CDR3 rearrangement, sequence reads were collapsed and filtered. For each sample, productive Simpson clonality was calculated by taking the square root of Simpson's diversity index across productive rearrangements. As stored in TCRdb, this immuneACCESS dataset retains in-frame rearrangements with V and J assigned. A fraction of the clones does not appear; measured against another copy, unresolved V genes explain less than half of the discrepancy, and the remainder lacks a known reason. The V and J calls and clone size come from that table; D and trimming were worked out from the DNA. This sample holds more than 250,000 clones; 80% to 95% were observed only once. Around 18% of the sample goes to the ten largest clones.

CDR1 is given as LGHNA and CDR2 as YNFKEQ, both from the germline V gene. The CDR3 goes from the cysteine to the phenylalanine over 15 residues. The sequence is cut down to CDR3 DNA, 45 bases in frame from base 1. Unmatched junction bases come to 11, with V trimmed by 6 bases and J by 7 bases. The data belong to a study of blood T cell repertoires in COVID-19 (dated by TCRdb to 2019 to 2021). Regarding the study in general: Collaborator samples came from the United States, Italy and Spain and covered acute and convalescent phases of COVID-19. Subjects who had been exposed to COVID-19, were actively infected with it, or had recovered from it provided the deeply sampled blood TCRbeta repertoires that made up the dataset. The repertoires were released in a freely available public database intended as a resource for research on the immune response to SARS-CoV-2. HLA class I and class II types, where available, came from metadata supplied by the sample provider rather than from assay-based typing. The material from the prospective study consisted of cDNA or gDNA derived from T cells, B-cell-depleted T cells, or PBMCs. A de-identified subject ID, COVID-19 status, age in years and sex were almost always included in the sample metadata. Samples came from the ongoing ImmuneRACE study (first 160 participants) plus 1,254 subjects from 6 global collaborators.

The paper as a whole reports these results and caveats: Clinical and demographic metadata were provided uncurated, with the amount varying by source and participant.

Enrolling through a virtual design, the prospective study's participants ranged in age from about 18 to 89 years and lived across roughly 24 United States geographic areas. In the prospective study, participants were assigned to cohorts based on the clinical history participants reported in a screening survey and a study questionnaire. Recovered participants in ImmuneRACE Cohort 3 were defined by two consecutive negative NP/OP PCR tests, clearance by a healthcare professional, or resolution of symptoms. Mobile phlebotomists in the prospective study collected whole blood, serum and a nasopharyngeal or oropharyngeal swab from every participant. Prospective study participants could optionally give additional blood draws and questionnaires over an approximately two-month period. Before DNA extraction, blood samples from the prospective study were shipped at room temperature or frozen.

This chain joins TRBV4-2 to TRBJ2-1; 8 bases in between match TRBD2. Sequenced: PBMCs or T cells enriched from blood (not recorded which). This sequence was found in a woman in her 30s who had recovered from COVID-19. The CDR3 reads as follows: CASRGASAGGNEQFF. The nucleotide sequence reads as follows: TGTGCCAGCAGGGGCGCTTCGGCGGGAGGAAATGAGCAGTTCTTC.